These 9 T cell receptor beta chains originate from one sample sequenced in a study of blood T cell repertoires in COVID-19. TCRdb's table, derived via immunoSEQ multiplex PCR, lists solely in-frame clones and lacks some. This repertoire shows about 470,000 clones, about nine tenths found once; its top ten account for 0.7%. The specimen was PBMCs or T cells enriched from blood (not recorded which). The origin of the receptors is a woman aged 18-29 years who had recovered from COVID-19.

This chain uses TRBV11-1 with TRBJ1-1; D uncertain. The CDR3 sequence is 13 residues long. Deletions cut 1 base from V and 5 bases from J, with 8 bases between. Germline V CDR1 and CDR2: SGHAT, FQDESV (reference sequence). The CDR3 nucleotides are TGTGCCAGCAGCTTAGGGCAGCGGACTGAAGCTTTCTTT. Encoded protein: CASSLGQRTEAFF. Looking up the rest from reference TRBV11-1 and TRBJ1-1 gives the full variable domain: EAEVAQSPRYKITEKSQAVAFWCDPISGHATLYWYRQILGQGPELLVQFQDESVVDDSQLPKDRFSAERLKGVDSTLKIQPAELGDSAMYLCASSLGQRTEAFFGQGTRLTVV.

V usage is TRBV19 and J usage is TRBJ2-3; the D gene is possibly TRBD1 (6 bases). Germline assignment: CDR1 LNHDA and CDR2 SQIVND (reference sequence). This CDR3 comprises 13 residues. Trimming stripped 4 bases from V and 3 bases from J, with 8 bases between. CDR3 sequence (DNA): TGTGCCAGTAGTACCGGACAGACAGATACGCAGTATTTT. Residues: CASSTGQTDTQYF.

This clone was found a few times. The chain carries TRBV9 and TRBJ1-1, with 8 bases fitting TRBD1. This CDR3 is 14 amino acids long. J gave up 3 bases and V 2 bases, and 3 bases lay outside the gene matches. Germline V CDR1 and CDR2: SGDLS, YYNGEE. CDR3 residues: CASSVDRGDTEAFF. CDR3 DNA sequence: TGTGCCAGCAGCGTCGACAGGGGTGACACTGAAGCTTTCTTT.

This clone appeared a few times. The V and J genes are TRBV14 and TRBJ1-1; D not certain. The V end was cut by 8 bases, the J end by 4 bases, with 14 bases between. Looked up from germline, CDR1 is SGHDN and CDR2 is FVKESK. CDR3 size: 13 residues. The chain's CDR3 is CASSNTRGTEAFF. The CDR3 DNA sequence: TGTGCCAGCTCGAACACAAGAGGCACTGAAGCTTTCTTT.

The V and J genes are TRBV19 and TRBJ2-1; D gene uncertain. The CDR3 totals 15 residues. The ends were cut back, 7 bases at V and 0 bases at J, with 13 bases in the middle. Germline values: CDR1 LNHDA, CDR2 SQIVND (reference sequence). The CDR3 region is CASNTGLSSYNEQFF. The DNA of the CDR3 is TGTGCCAGTAATACCGGGTTAAGCTCCTACAATGAGCAGTTCTTC.

The chain uses TRBV23-1 and TRBJ2-6, with a tentative D call TRBD1 (5 bases). TRBV23-1 is given ORF status, its function remaining uncertain. The CDR3 loop spans 22 amino acids. With 6 bases removed from V and 4 bases from J, the gap between germline ends came to 34 bases. CDR3 region: CASRLTPNPPGFRLTGANVLTF. The CDR3 DNA sequence: TGCGCCAGCAGACTTACACCGAACCCACCAGGGTTTCGACTCACGGGGGCCAACGTCCTGACTTTC.

J is TRBJ2-7 and V is TRBV6-5; 7 positions match TRBD1. Per the germline V gene, CDR1 is MNHEY and CDR2 is SVGAGI. The CDR3 runs 16 residues. The V and J ends lost 2 bases and 2 bases, in that order; junction bases with no gene match: 9. CDR3 sequence (DNA): TGTGCCAGCAGTTACGGTCGACAGGGTTTAGCCTACGAGCAGTACTTC. It is translated as CASSYGRQGLAYEQYF.

The chain has TRBV6-1 and TRBJ1-2, with D uncertain. The V end lost 2 bases, the J end lost 7 bases, and 11 bases lay between the germline ends. The CDR3 contains 13 residues. Germline V gene data show CDR1 as MNHNS and CDR2 as SASEGT. The CDR3 DNA follows: TGTGCCAGCAGTGAATACCAGGAGGTTGGCTACACCTTC. Translation: CASSEYQEVGYTF.

The chain has TRBV28 and TRBJ1-1; 8 nucleotides align to TRBD1. There are 16 residues in the CDR3. V dropped 6 bases and J dropped 1; count of bases not matched to a gene: 10. The germline CDR1 and CDR2 sequences are MDHEN and SYDVKM. The CDR3 region has the DNA TGTGCCAGCAGCCAGGGGGGGACAGGCAAGAACACTGAAGCTTTCTTT. Translated, it gives CASSQGGTGKNTEAFF.